This TCR beta chain was obtained from a study of CD8 T cells in Susac syndrome. FACS enriched CD8+ TEMRA cells, while bulk CD8+ and CD4+ were negatively isolated. Reverse transcription of about 0.5 to 1 ug RNA used random hexamers. Amplification of TCR beta CDR3 was carried out by immunoSEQ multiplex PCR, which covered 54 Vbeta and 13 Jbeta segments. TCRdb re-analysed the immunoSEQ multiplex PCR reads in MiXCR, keeping a single row per CDR3 protein. The table records about 280,000 distinct CDR3 sequences, more than 75% of them present only once. With 1 base clipped from V and 3 bases from J, the junction kept 5 bases outside the gene matches. CDR1 is DFQATT and CDR2 is SNEGSKA in the germline V gene (reference sequence). This CDR3 contains 15 residues.

Sequenced sample: CD8+ T cells from PBMCs. The chain is built from TRBV20-1 and TRBJ2-7; TRBD1 aligns across 11 bases. The sequence came from a human donor with multiple sclerosis. The CDR3 loop is CSARGRDRGYYEQYF. CDR3 DNA: TGCAGTGCTAGAGGCCGGGACAGGGGGTACTACGAGCAGTACTTC.